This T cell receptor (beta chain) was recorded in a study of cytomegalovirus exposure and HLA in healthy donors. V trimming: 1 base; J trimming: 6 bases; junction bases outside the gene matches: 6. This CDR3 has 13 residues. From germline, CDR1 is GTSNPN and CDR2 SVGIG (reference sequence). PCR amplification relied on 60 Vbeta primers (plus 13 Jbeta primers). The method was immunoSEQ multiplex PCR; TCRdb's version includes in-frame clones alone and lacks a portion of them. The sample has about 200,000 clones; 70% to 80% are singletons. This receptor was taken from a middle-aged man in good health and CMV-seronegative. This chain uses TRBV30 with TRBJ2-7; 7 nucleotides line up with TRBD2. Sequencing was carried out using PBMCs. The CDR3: CAWSGTRVGEQYF. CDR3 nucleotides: TGTGCCTGGAGTGGGACTAGGGTTGGCGAGCAGTACTTC.